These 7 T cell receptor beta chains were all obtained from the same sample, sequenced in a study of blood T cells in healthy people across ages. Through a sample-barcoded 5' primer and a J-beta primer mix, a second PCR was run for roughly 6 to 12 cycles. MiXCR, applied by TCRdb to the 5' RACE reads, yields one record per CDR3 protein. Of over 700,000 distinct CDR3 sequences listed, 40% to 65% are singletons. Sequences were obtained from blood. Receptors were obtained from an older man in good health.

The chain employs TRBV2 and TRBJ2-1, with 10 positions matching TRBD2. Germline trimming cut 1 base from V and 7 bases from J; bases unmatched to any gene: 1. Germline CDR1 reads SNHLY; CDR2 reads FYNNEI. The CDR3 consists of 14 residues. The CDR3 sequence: CASSEGTSGNEQFF. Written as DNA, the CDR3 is TGTGCCAGCAGTGAAGGGACTAGCGGTAATGAGCAGTTCTTC.

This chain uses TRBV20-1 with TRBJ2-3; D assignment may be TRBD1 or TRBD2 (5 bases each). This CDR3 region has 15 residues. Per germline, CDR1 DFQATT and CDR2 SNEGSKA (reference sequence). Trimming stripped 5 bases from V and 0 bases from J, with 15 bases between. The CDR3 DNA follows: TGCAGTGCTCGCCCCGGGGCCCGGAGCACAGATACGCAGTATTTT. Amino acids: CSARPGARSTDTQYF.

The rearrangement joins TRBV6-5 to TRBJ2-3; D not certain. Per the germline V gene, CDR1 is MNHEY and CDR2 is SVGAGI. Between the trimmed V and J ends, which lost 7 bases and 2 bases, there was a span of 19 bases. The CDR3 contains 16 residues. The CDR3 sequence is CASKPEPSLLTDTQYF. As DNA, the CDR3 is TGTGCCAGCAAACCGGAACCATCCTTACTCACAGATACGCAGTATTTT.

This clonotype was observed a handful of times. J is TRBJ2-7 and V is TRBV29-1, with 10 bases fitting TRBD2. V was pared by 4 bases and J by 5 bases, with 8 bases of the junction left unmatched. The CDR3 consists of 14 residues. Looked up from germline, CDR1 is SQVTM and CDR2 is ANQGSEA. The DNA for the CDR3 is TGCAGCGTTGGTTCCGGACTAGCGGCCCACGAGCAGTACTTC. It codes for CSVGSGLAAHEQYF.

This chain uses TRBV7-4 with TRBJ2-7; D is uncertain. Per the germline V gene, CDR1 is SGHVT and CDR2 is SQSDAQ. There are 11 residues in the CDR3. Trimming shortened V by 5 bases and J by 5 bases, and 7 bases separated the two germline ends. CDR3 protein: CASSHQDEQYF. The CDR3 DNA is TGTGCCAGCAGCCACCAGGACGAGCAGTACTTC. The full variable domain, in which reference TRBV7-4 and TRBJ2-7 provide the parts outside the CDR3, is GAGVSQSPRYKVAKRGRDVALRCDSISGHVTLYWYRQTLGQGSEVLTYSQSDAQRDKSGRPSGRFSAERPERSVSTLKIQRTEQGDSAVYLCASSHQDEQYFGPGTRLTVT.

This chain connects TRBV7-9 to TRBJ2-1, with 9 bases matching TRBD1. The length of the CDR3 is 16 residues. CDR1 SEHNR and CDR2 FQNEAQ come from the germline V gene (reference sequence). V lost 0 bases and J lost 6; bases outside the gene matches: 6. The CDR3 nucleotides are TGTGCCAGCAGCTTAGCGATAGGGACAGGGCGCAATGAGCAGTTCTTC. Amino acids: CASSLAIGTGRNEQFF.

DNA for the CDR3: TGCAGCGTTGCCCTGACGAACATCGGATACGCGTATTTT. Translated: CSVALTNIGYAYF. The rearrangement links TRBV29-1 to TRBJ2-3; D is unclear. Trimming removed 4 bases from V and 14 bases from J, with 22 bases in between. Germline-derived CDR1 and CDR2 are SQVTM and ANQGSEA. The CDR3 sequence is 13 residues long.